One sample yielded the 8 T cell receptor beta chains listed below, sequenced in a study of blood T cell repertoires in COVID-19. Some clones are missing from TCRdb's copy, which holds only in-frame ones; the method was immunoSEQ multiplex PCR. Of about 25,000 clones in the sample, roughly 87% were seen once. The sequenced material came from peripheral blood. The receptor source for this set is a man in his fifties or sixties with active COVID-19.

This rearrangement joins TRBV25-1 to TRBJ1-5; 10 bases agree with TRBD1. Germline CDR1 and CDR2: MGHDK and SYGVNS. After removal of 7 bases from V and 6 bases from J, the junction contained 3 bases not matched to a gene. The CDR3 extends over 13 amino acids. The CDR3 protein is CASTGQGGQPQHF. The CDR3 DNA reads as TGTGCCAGCACCGGACAGGGGGGTCAGCCCCAGCATTTT.

The chain joins TRBV2 to TRBJ2-2; D is unresolved. The V gene's germline CDR1 is SNHLY and CDR2 FYNNEI. V lost 6 bases and J 6 bases, leaving 14 bases between the germline ends. The CDR3 covers 14 residues. The CDR3 protein is CASSSTPKSGELFF. The DNA of the CDR3 is TGTGCCAGCAGCTCCACTCCCAAATCCGGGGAGCTGTTTTTT.

This chain joins TRBV4-1 and TRBJ2-3; TRBD1 is a possible D gene (5 bases). The CDR3 covers 18 residues. The germline CDR1 and CDR2 sequences are MGHRA and YSYEKL. V was shortened by 6 bases and J by 0 bases, with 22 bases between the two germline ends. The CDR3 sequence: CASSPRWRQSPSTDTQYF. CDR3 in DNA: TGCGCCAGCAGTCCCAGATGGAGACAGTCGCCTAGCACAGATACGCAGTATTTT.

The chain couples TRBV6-6 to TRBJ2-2; 9 bases agree with TRBD2. Germline V lookup: CDR1 MNHNY, CDR2 SVGAGI (reference sequence). This CDR3 contains 15 residues. Unmatched junction bases numbered 5, after V lost 2 bases and J lost 7 bases. The chain's CDR3 is CASSYASGVDGELFF. The CDR3 bases are TGTGCCAGCAGTTACGCTAGCGGGGTCGACGGGGAGCTGTTTTTT.

This clone showed up just once. The chain has TRBV3-1 (or the pseudogene TRBV3-2) and TRBJ2-3; no definite D call. This CDR3 has 14 amino acids. V was clipped by 2 bases and J by 4 bases, with 10 bases between them. From germline, CDR1 is LGHDT and CDR2 YNNKEL (reference sequence). The CDR3 DNA sequence: TGTGCCAGCAGCCAACTGAATCGGGCAGATACGCAGTATTTT. Translated, it gives CASSQLNRADTQYF.

The gene calls are TRBV2 and TRBJ1-1, with a possible D match to TRBD1 (6 bases). This CDR3 has 14 amino acids. Germline V gene sequence: CDR1 SNHLY, CDR2 FYNNEI. Trimming shortened V by 10 bases and J by 0 bases, and 15 bases separated the two germline ends. CDR3 in amino acids: CAIVSGTMNTEAFF. Written as DNA, the CDR3 is TGTGCCATTGTTTCCGGGACAATGAACACTGAAGCTTTCTTT.

The chain joins TRBV6-2 or TRBV6-3 to TRBJ2-6; weak D call: TRBD1 (6 bases). Germline CDR1 and CDR2: MNHEY and SVGEGT. Trimming pared 0 bases from V and 0 bases from J, leaving 18 bases between. The CDR3 extends over 20 amino acids. As DNA, the CDR3 is TGTGCCAGCAGTTACTCGATGCGGGCAGGGGCCGTCTCTGGGGCCAACGTCCTGACTTTC. Its protein product is CASSYSMRAGAVSGANVLTF.

The chain couples TRBV5-1 to TRBJ1-6; no clear D gene. The ends were cut back, 5 bases at V and 10 bases at J, with 13 bases in the middle. Germline-derived CDR1 and CDR2 are SGHRS and YFSETQ. The CDR3 covers 13 residues. Here the CDR3 reads CASSYGESSPLHF. The CDR3 DNA follows: TGCGCCAGCAGTTACGGGGAGAGCTCACCCCTCCACTTT.